Following are 10 T cell receptor beta chains from one sample sequenced in a study of a mutant IDH1 vaccine in newly diagnosed glioma. Noted time point: week 23, last vaccination. One vaccine dose held 300 ug of mutant IDH1 20-mer peptide and came with topical imiquimod. Data came from immunoSEQ multiplex PCR; TCRdb stores just in-frame clones and leaves some out. The sample consists of 65,000 or so clones, approximately 85% of them appearing once. These TCRs' antigens remain unknown. The sequenced sample was PBMCs, obtained from a glioma patient whose treatment included an IDH1 peptide vaccine. The receptors shown here come from a man aged 25-40 years with glioma.

V usage is TRBV19 and J usage is TRBJ2-4, with TRBD1 identical over 8 bases. Trimming at V came to 1 base and at J to 4 bases, leaving 6 bases not matched to a gene. The germline V gene encodes CDR1 LNHDA and CDR2 SQIVND (reference sequence). The CDR3 consists of 16 residues. The CDR3 protein is CASSIVGTGPKNIQYF. DNA of the CDR3: TGTGCCAGTAGTATAGTAGGGACAGGCCCAAAAAACATTCAGTACTTC.

This clone showed up just once. The chain joins TRBV5-4 to TRBJ2-7, with TRBD1 matching 8 bases. J lost 0 bases, V lost 1 base, and 6 bases had no gene match. CDR1 SGHNT and CDR2 YYREEE come from the germline V gene (reference sequence). The CDR3 has 16 residues. The CDR3 loop reads CASSLQGALSSYEQYF. The CDR3 bases are TGTGCCAGCAGCTTGCAGGGGGCGCTAAGCTCCTACGAGCAGTACTTC. Combining the CDR3 with reference TRBV5-4 and TRBJ2-7 gives the whole variable domain ETGVTQSPTHLIKTRGQQVTLRCSSQSGHNTVSWYQQALGQGPQFIFQYYREEENGRGNFPPRFSGLQFPNYSSELNVNALELDDSALYLCASSLQGALSSYEQYFGPGTRLTVT.

The chain combines TRBV18 with TRBJ1-1, with D perhaps TRBD1 (5 bases). Germline values: CDR1 KGHSH, CDR2 LQKENI. The CDR3 contains 16 residues. Deletions cut 0 bases from V and 3 bases from J, with 14 bases between. CDR3 in amino acids: CASSPPGPRADTEAFF. CDR3 nucleotides: TGTGCCAGCTCACCACCGGGACCCAGGGCGGACACTGAAGCTTTCTTT.

The gene calls are TRBV27 and TRBJ1-5, with a tentative D call TRBD1 (6 bases). Trimming stripped 3 bases from V and 7 bases from J, with 10 bases between. Germline V CDR1 and CDR2: MNHEY, SMNVEV (reference sequence). The CDR3 runs to 13 residues. CDR3 amino acids: CASSFGRGQPQHF. The CDR3 DNA reads as TGTGCCAGCAGTTTTGGCAGGGGACAGCCCCAGCATTTT.

V is TRBV10-3 and J is TRBJ2-1; possibly TRBD2 for D (6 bases). CDR1 ENHRY and CDR2 SYGVKD come from the germline V gene. Trimming pared 10 bases from V and 1 base from J, leaving 17 bases between. The CDR3 loop spans 15 amino acids. The CDR3 sequence is CATRARGASYNEQFF. CDR3 DNA: TGTGCCACCAGGGCGCGGGGCGCTTCCTACAATGAGCAGTTCTTC.

This chain uses TRBV18 with TRBJ1-2, with 8 bases that match TRBD1. CDR1 KGHSH and CDR2 LQKENI come from the germline V gene. With V trimmed by 1 base and J by 6 bases, 7 bases remained unmatched. The CDR3 extends over 15 amino acids. CDR3 in amino acids: CASSPRRQGADGYTF. CDR3 nucleotides: TGTGCCAGCTCACCACGACGGCAGGGGGCTGATGGCTACACCTTC.

The J gene is TRBJ2-4, the V gene TRBV29-1; the D gene could be TRBD1 or TRBD2 (5 bases each). CDR1 SQVTM and CDR2 ANQGSEA come from the germline V gene. The length of the CDR3 is 15 residues. The germline V and J ends were trimmed by 4 bases and 1 base, with 14 bases remaining between them. The DNA for the CDR3 is TGCAGCGTTGTAGCCGGGTGGGGGGCCAAAAACATTCAGTACTTC. Its protein is CSVVAGWGAKNIQYF. The whole variable domain, filled in from reference TRBV29-1 and TRBJ2-4, reads SAVISQKPSRDICQRGTSLTIQCQVDSQVTMMFWYRQQPGQSLTLIATANQGSEATYESGFVIDKFPISRPNLTFSTLTVSNMSPEDSSIYLCSVVAGWGAKNIQYFGAGTRLSVL.

The gene calls are TRBV7-8 and TRBJ2-1; 7 bases are a match to TRBD2. Trimming took 1 base from V and 0 from J; bases not matched to a gene: 6. The CDR3 contains 17 residues. The V gene's germline CDR1 is SGHVS and CDR2 FQNEAQ. The CDR3 is CASSLDGRGSSYNEQFF. In DNA form, the CDR3 reads TGTGCCAGCAGCTTAGACGGGCGGGGGAGCTCCTACAATGAGCAGTTCTTC.

The genes are TRBV11-2 and TRBJ2-7; D gene uncertain. V gave up 4 bases and J gave up 6 bases, with 10 bases separating them. Germline V gene lookup returns CDR1 SGHAT and CDR2 FQNNGV. The CDR3 runs 12 residues. The CDR3 is CASSSPWGEQYF. DNA of the CDR3: TGTGCCAGCAGCTCACCCTGGGGCGAGCAGTACTTC.

The chain has TRBV7-9 and TRBJ1-1; 8 nucleotides line up with TRBD1. Trimming cost V 5 bases and J 7 bases; bases outside gene matches: 6. This CDR3 has 13 residues. The germline CDR1 and CDR2 sequences are SEHNR and FQNEAQ (reference sequence). The CDR3 protein is CASSLQGANEAFF. DNA of the CDR3: TGTGCCAGCAGCCTTCAGGGGGCTAATGAAGCTTTCTTT.